The 11 T cell receptor beta chains below were found in one sample sequenced in a study of CD8 T cells in Susac syndrome. When the RNA was reverse transcribed, random hexamers were used with an input of roughly 0.45 to 1 ug. TCRdb re-derived calls from the immunoSEQ multiplex PCR reads in MiXCR, one entry per CDR3 protein. The sample includes under 200,000 distinct CDR3 sequences, under 95% of them seen just once. Sequencing was carried out using CD4+ T cells from PBMCs. These receptor sequences come from a human donor with Susac syndrome.

The chain employs TRBV5-6 and TRBJ2-5; tentative D call: TRBD2 (5 bases). This CDR3 comprises 14 residues. Trimming cost V 4 bases and J 2 bases, with 12 bases left between them. CDR1 and CDR2 from the germline V gene are SGHDT and YYEEEE. The CDR3 DNA sequence: TGTGCCAGCAGCGGGAGATCATGGCAAGAGACCCAGTACTTC. Protein: CASSGRSWQETQYF.

The chain couples TRBV5-1 to TRBJ2-1; D perhaps matches TRBD1 (5 bases). This CDR3 contains 12 residues. Per germline, CDR1 SGHRS and CDR2 YFSETQ. Trimming stripped 6 bases from V and 6 bases from J, with 10 bases between. CDR3 sequence: CASNIQGNEQFF. CDR3 in DNA: TGCGCCAGCAATATTCAGGGCAATGAGCAGTTCTTC.

The J gene is TRBJ1-5, the V gene TRBV4-3; D gene uncertain. The CDR3 sequence is 14 residues long. V lost 4 bases to trimming and J lost 7 bases, with 14 bases between them. The V gene's germline CDR1 is LGHNA and CDR2 YSLEER. CDR3 sequence: CASSPTSGGQPQHF. Written as DNA, the CDR3 is TGCGCCAGCAGCCCAACATCGGGAGGACAGCCCCAGCATTTT.

The rearrangement links TRBV7-9 to TRBJ2-3, with D unclear. V dropped 5 bases and J dropped 0 bases, with 12 bases sitting between them. There are 15 residues in the CDR3. Germline assignment: CDR1 SEHNR and CDR2 FQNEAQ (reference sequence). In DNA form, the CDR3 reads TGTGCCAGCAGCGCCCGAAGGGCTAGCACAGATACGCAGTATTTT. Translated, it gives CASSARRASTDTQYF.

This clonotype was found once. The chain uses TRBV12-3 or TRBV12-4 and TRBJ1-4; a possible D gene is TRBD1 (5 bases). The CDR3 length is 16 residues. V was pared by 2 bases and J by 5 bases, with 15 bases between. CDR3 in amino acids: CASSLMGGRQNEKLFF. CDR3 DNA: TGTGCCAGCAGTTTAATGGGGGGACGACAGAATGAAAAACTGTTTTTT.

The chain has TRBV7-7 and TRBJ2-3; D is ambiguous. Germline V CDR1 and CDR2: SSHAT, FNYEAQ (reference sequence). V lost 2 bases, J lost 4 bases, and 7 bases lay in between. The CDR3 spans 13 residues. The CDR3 protein is CASSLRNADTQYF. For the CDR3, the DNA is TGTGCCAGCAGCTTACGAAACGCAGATACGCAGTATTTT.

The chain joins TRBV6-2 or TRBV6-3 to TRBJ2-1; 8 bases are shared with TRBD1. Germline-derived CDR1 and CDR2 are MNHEY and SVGEGT. The CDR3 totals 16 residues. The junction had 8 bases not matched to a gene; V was cut back by 6 bases and J by 1 base. The CDR3 is CASRIAGTGSYNEQFF. CDR3 nucleotide sequence: TGTGCCAGCAGAATCGCCGGGACAGGATCCTACAATGAGCAGTTCTTC.

The chain carries TRBV4-1 and TRBJ1-1; D remains ambiguous. The CDR3 consists of 13 residues. V was clipped by 3 bases and J by 1 base, with 6 bases between them. Germline V gene sequence: CDR1 MGHRA, CDR2 YSYEKL. DNA of the CDR3: TGCGCCAGCAGCCATATCCAGAACACTGAAGCTTTCTTT. This codes for CASSHIQNTEAFF.

This chain joins TRBV4-1 and TRBJ2-4; 9 bases align to TRBD1. The V gene end was trimmed by 2 bases and the J gene end by 8 bases; junction bases not matched to a gene: 7. This CDR3 region has 15 residues. Per germline, CDR1 MGHRA and CDR2 YSYEKL. The CDR3 spells CASSQPGQGSDIQYF. The CDR3 nucleotides are TGCGCCAGCAGCCAACCCGGACAGGGGAGTGACATTCAGTACTTC.

With regard to this clonotype: Relative to the germline gene, one junction end is altered; a read error may explain this. The rearrangement links TRBV7-2 to TRBJ2-5; D gene uncertain. Germline V gives CDR1 SGHTA, CDR2 FQGNSA. This CDR3 has 11 amino acids. CDR3 loop: CASSLYETQYF. DNA of the CDR3: TGTGCCAGCAGCTTATACGAGACCCAGTATTTC.

The CDR3 region has the DNA TGCGCCAGCAGCCCAGGGGACAGGGGGAACATTCAGTACTTC. Protein sequence: CASSPGDRGNIQYF. The rearrangement links TRBV5-1 to TRBJ2-4, with TRBD1 matching over 11 bases. Germline CDR1 and CDR2: SGHRS and YFSETQ. The CDR3 sequence is 14 residues long. V lost 4 bases, J lost 7 bases, and 4 bases stayed unmatched.